This T cell receptor (beta chain) comes out of a study of CD8 T cells in ankylosing spondylitis. The germline V gene encodes CDR1 MNHEY and CDR2 SVGEGT. The CDR3 runs 18 residues. By quantitative 5'-RACE with molecular barcodes, the TCR beta libraries were made. TCRdb itself ran the 5' RACE reads through MiXCR, one entry per CDR3 protein. The sample lists 150,000 to 200,000 distinct CDR3 sequences, 15% to 20% occurring once. Turning to this clonotype: What it binds is unknown. An end of the junction does not agree with germline; a read error may underlie this.

Study conclusions and caveats: About 8 highly homologous variants made up a TCR beta motif, and this motif appeared characteristic of ankylosing spondylitis blood. Within peripheral blood, clones linked to disease were CD8+ and relatively rare. Some motif variants had been reported before (in reactive arthritis synovial fluid and blood).

The V gene is TRBV6-2 or TRBV6-3, the J gene TRBJ2-3, with 10 positions matching TRBD2. The material sequenced was blood, either unsorted or a sorted T cell fraction (not recorded which). The sequence was collected from a male donor with ankylosing spondylitis or in good health (not recorded which). CDR3 sequence reads: CASSYPLLAGVSSDTLYF. CDR3 nucleotides: TGTGCCAGCAGTTACCCGCTCCTAGCGGGAGTTTCTTCAGATACGCTGTATTTT.